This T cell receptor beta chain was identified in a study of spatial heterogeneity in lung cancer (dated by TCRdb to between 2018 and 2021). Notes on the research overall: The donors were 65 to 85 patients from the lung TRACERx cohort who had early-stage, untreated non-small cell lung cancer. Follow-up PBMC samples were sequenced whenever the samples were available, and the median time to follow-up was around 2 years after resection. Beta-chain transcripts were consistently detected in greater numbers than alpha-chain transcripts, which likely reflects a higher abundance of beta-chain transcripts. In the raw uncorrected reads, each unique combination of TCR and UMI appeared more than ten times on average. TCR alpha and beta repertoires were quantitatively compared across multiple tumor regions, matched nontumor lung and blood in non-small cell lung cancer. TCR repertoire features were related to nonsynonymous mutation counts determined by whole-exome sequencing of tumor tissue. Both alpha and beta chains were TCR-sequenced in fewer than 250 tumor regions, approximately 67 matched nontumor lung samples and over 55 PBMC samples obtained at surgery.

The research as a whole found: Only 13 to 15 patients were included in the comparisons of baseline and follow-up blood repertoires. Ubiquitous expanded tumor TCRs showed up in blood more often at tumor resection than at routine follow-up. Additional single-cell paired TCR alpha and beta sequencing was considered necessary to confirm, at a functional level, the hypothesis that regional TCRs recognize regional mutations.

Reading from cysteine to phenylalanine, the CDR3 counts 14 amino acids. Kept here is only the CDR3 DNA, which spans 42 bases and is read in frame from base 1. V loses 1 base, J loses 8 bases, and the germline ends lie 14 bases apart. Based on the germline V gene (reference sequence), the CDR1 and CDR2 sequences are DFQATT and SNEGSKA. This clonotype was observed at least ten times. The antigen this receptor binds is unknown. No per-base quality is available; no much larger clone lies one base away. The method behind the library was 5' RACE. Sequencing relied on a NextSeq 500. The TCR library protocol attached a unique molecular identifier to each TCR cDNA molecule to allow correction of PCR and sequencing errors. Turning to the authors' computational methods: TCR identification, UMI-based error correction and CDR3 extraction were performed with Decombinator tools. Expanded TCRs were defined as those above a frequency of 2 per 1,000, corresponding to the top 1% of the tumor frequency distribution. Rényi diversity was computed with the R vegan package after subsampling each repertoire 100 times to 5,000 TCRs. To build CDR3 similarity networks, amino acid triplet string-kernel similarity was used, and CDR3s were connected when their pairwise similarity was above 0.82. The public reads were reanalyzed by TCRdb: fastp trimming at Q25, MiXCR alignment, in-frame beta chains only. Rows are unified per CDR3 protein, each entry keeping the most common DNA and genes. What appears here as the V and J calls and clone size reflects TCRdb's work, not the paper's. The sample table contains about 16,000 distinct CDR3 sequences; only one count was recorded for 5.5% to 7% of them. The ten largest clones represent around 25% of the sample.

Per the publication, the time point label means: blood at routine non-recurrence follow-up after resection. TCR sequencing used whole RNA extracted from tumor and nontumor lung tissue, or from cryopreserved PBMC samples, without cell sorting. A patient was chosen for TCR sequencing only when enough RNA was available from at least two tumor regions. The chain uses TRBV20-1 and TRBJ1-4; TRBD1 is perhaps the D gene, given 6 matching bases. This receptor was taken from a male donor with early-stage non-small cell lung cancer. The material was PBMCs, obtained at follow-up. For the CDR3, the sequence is CSARAGGPGEKLFF. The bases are TGCAGTGCTAGAGCGGGGGGGCCGGGGGAAAAACTGTTTTTT.